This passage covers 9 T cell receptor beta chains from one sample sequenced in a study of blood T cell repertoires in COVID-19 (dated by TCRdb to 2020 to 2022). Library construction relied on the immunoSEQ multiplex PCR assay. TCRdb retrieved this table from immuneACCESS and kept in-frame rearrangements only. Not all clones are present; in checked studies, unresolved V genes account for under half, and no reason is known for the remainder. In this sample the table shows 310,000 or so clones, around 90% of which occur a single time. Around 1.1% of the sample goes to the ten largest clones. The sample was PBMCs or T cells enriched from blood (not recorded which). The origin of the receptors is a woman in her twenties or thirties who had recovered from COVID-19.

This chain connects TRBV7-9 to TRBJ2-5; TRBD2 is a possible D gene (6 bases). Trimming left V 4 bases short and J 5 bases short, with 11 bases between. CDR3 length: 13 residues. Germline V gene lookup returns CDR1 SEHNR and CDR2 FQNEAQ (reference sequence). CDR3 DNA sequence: TGTGCCAGCAGCTCGGCGGGACGGGAGACCCAGTACTTC. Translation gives CASSSAGRETQYF.

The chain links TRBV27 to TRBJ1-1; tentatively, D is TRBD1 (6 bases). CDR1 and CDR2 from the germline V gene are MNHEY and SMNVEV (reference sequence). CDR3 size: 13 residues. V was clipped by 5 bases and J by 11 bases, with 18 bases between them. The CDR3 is CASSQLNRDQAFF. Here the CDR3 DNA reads TGTGCCAGCAGTCAGTTAAACAGGGATCAGGCTTTCTTT.

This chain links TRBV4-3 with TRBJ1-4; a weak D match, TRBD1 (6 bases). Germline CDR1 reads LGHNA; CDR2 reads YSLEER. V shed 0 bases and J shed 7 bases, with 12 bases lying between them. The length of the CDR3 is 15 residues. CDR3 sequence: CASSQDLQGREKLFF. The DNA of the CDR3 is TGCGCCAGCAGCCAAGATCTACAGGGTCGTGAAAAACTGTTTTTT.

The CDR3 sequence: CAGNSGTSGRIGGDEQFF. The DNA of the CDR3 is TGTGCCGGCAACTCCGGGACTAGCGGGAGGATTGGCGGCGATGAGCAGTTCTTC. The chain recombines TRBV28 with TRBJ2-1; 15 nucleotides agree with TRBD2. V shed 11 bases, J shed 8 bases, and the junction held 19 bases outside the gene matches. Germline values: CDR1 MDHEN, CDR2 SYDVKM. CDR3 length equals 18 residues.

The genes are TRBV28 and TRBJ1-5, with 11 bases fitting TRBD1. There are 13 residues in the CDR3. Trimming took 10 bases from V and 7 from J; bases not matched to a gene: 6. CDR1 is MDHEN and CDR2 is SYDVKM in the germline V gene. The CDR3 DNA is TGTGCCATCGGACAGGGGGCAGAACAGCCCCAGCATTTT. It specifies CAIGQGAEQPQHF.

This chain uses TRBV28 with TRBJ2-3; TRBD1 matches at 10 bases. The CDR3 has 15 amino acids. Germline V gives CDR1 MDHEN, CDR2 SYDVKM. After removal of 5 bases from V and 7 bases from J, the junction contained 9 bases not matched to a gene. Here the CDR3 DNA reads TGTGCCAGCAGTCAGATCGGGACAGGGGATAATACGCAGTATTTT. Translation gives CASSQIGTGDNTQYF.

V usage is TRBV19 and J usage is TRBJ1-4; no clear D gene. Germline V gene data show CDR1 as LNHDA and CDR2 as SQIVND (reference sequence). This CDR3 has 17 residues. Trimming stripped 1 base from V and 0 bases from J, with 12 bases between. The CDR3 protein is CASSIAHSTSTNEKLFF. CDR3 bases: TGTGCCAGTAGTATAGCGCACTCTACCTCAACTAATGAAAAACTGTTTTTT. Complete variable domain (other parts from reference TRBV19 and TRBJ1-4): DGGITQSPKYLFRKEGQNVTLSCEQNLNHDAMYWYRQDPGQGLRLIYYSQIVNDFQKGDIAEGYSVSREKKESFPLTVTSAQKNPTAFYLCASSIAHSTSTNEKLFFGSGTQLSVL.

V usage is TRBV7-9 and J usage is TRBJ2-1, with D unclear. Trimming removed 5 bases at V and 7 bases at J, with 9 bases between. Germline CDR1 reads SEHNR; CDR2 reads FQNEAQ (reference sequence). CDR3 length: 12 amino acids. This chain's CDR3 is CASSRDINEQFF. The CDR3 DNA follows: TGTGCCAGCAGCCGCGATATAAATGAGCAGTTCTTC.

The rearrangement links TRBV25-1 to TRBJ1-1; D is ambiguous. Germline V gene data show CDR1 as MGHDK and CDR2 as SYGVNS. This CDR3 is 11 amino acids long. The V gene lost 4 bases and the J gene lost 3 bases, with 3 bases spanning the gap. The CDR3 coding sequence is TGTGCCAGCAGTGTATACACTGAAGCTTTCTTT. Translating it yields CASSVYTEAFF.